This is a list of T cell receptor beta chains from one sample in a study of CD8+CD57+ T cells in acquired aplastic anemia. From the reads, TCRdb called clonotypes with MiXCR, one entry per CDR3 protein. The table shows 350,000 to 450,000 distinct CDR3 sequences, with roughly 64% occurring only once. The sequenced sample was sorted CD4+, CD8+, or CD8+CD57+ T cells (not recorded which) from PBMCs. These TCRs come from a human donor in good health, serving as a control. The CDR3 runs from the conserved cysteine through the conserved F or W. Each record gives: clone size, J gene, D gene, V gene, CDR3 DNA, CDR3 protein. The D gene is left open where the match is weak. Rows give clone size only sometimes, using once, few, many, or a class for an expanded clone.

>many|TRBJ1-1|-|TRBV5-1
TGCGCCAGCAGCTTGTCCCCCAGTTGGGTACAGAGCACTGAAGCTTTCTTT
CASSLSPSWVQSTEAFF
>-|TRBJ1-3|-|TRBV2
TGTGCCAGCAGCTTGGACGGAGGGACAAACACCATATATTTT
CASSLDGGTNTIYF
>many|TRBJ2-2|-|TRBV12-3/TRBV12-4
TGTGCCAGCAGGCCGGGGCGGACCGGGGAGCTGTTTTTT
CASRPGRTGELFF
>-|TRBJ2-7|-|TRBV6-1
TGTGCCAGCAGCTTAATTGAAAGCCTGCCTCACGAGCAGTACTTC
CASSLIESLPHEQYF
>-|TRBJ1-2|-|TRBV5-6
TGTGCCAGCAGCTTTGAAAAAAGTGGGATGGGCTACACCTTC
CASSFEKSGMGYTF
>-|TRBJ1-2|-|TRBV6-5
TGTGCCAGCGGTCTACGGGGGGATGGCTACCCCTTC
CASGLRGDGYPF
>few|TRBJ2-3|TRBD2|TRBV19
TGTGCCAGTAGTATCGGACTAGCAGATACGCAGTATTTT
CASSIGLADTQYF
>-|TRBJ1-2|-|TRBV5-8
TGTGCCAGCACCAATCCCACCTCCACAGAGGGCTACACCTTC
CASTNPTSTEGYTF
>many|TRBJ1-5|TRBD1|TRBV6-1
TGTGCCAGCAGCCCGACAGGGAGGGCTAATCAGCCCCAGCATTTT
CASSPTGRANQPQHF
>-|TRBJ1-5|-|TRBV5-1
TGCGCCAGCAGCCTGGTAATTAGTGGAGAGCCCCAGCATTTT
CASSLVISGEPQHF
>many|TRBJ2-7|-|TRBV4-3
TGCGCCAGCAGCCAAGATGAGAGCTCCTACGAGCAGTACTTC
CASSQDESSYEQYF
>-|TRBJ2-5|-|TRBV5-1
TGTGCCAGCAGCTGCGGCGAACAGAGCCCGTACTTC
CASSCGEQSPYF
>many|TRBJ2-3|TRBD1|TRBV7-9
TGTGCCAGCAGTGGGACAGGCGGCACAGATACGCAGTATTTT
CASSGTGGTDTQYF
>once|TRBJ1-2|-|TRBV11-3
TGTGCCAGCAGCTTAAGCGCGGAGCAGGTGATGAAAGGCTACACCTTC
CASSLSAEQVMKGYTF
>-|TRBJ1-5|-|TRBV10-3
TGTGCCACCAGCGGACAGTCGAGCAATCAGCCCCAGCATTTT
CATSGQSSNQPQHF
>-|TRBJ2-7|TRBD2|TRBV2
TGTGCCAGCAGCAATCCACCTAGCGGGAGGAAGGAGCAGTACTTC
CASSNPPSGRKEQYF
>-|TRBJ1-5|TRBD1|TRBV7-2
TGTGCCAGCGCCTCTGACAGGGATCAGCACCAGCAGCATTTT
CASASDRDQHQQHF
>-|TRBJ1-6|-|TRBV7-9
TGTGCCAGCAGCTTAGTACGAGGAACAGACTATAATTCACCCCTCCACTTT
CASSLVRGTDYNSPLHF
>-|TRBJ2-7|-|TRBV20-1
TGCAGTGCTGGTGGACAGAGCTCCTACGAGCAGTGCTTC
CSAGGQSSYEQCF
>-|TRBJ1-1|-|TRBV4-1
TGCGCCAGTAGTATACGGCTAAACACTGAAGCTTTCTTT
CASSIRLNTEAFF
>-|TRBJ1-6|-|TRBV7-8
TGTGCCAGCAGTGCCATTTCAGGGACCAAGCAGCCCCAGCTCCACTTT
CASSAISGTKQPQLHF
>-|TRBJ1-3|-|TRBV7-2
TGCGCCAGCAGTCACGTACACGACGCTCAAAACACCATATATTTT
CASSHVHDAQNTIYF
>many|TRBJ2-1|-|TRBV2
TGTGCCAGCAGTGAAGCAGATTACAATGAGCAGTTCTTC
CASSEADYNEQFF
>-|TRBJ2-3|TRBD2|TRBV7-3
TGTGCCAGTAGGACTAGCGGGGGGGCCTCAGATACGCAGTATTTT
CASRTSGGASDTQYF
>many|TRBJ1-1|TRBD1|TRBV9
TGTGCCAGCAGCCGGAACAGGGGTGAAGCTTTCTTT
CASSRNRGEAFF
>-|TRBJ1-1|-|TRBV5-5
TGTGCCAGCAGCTTGATGGAGGCGAACACTGAAGCTTTCTTT
CASSLMEANTEAFF
>-|TRBJ1-2|-|TRBV9
TGTGCCAGCAGCGTAGAATTTGGTACAGGTGTAACCTTC
CASSVEFGTGVTF
>many|TRBJ1-4|-|TRBV6-5
TGTGCCAGCAGTTCCGTGCCCCCGGGCTGGTGGGAAAAACTGTTTTTT
CASSSVPPGWWEKLFF
>-|TRBJ2-1|-|TRBV9
TGTGCCAGCAGCGTAGGTTTCGGTGAGCAGTTCTTC
CASSVGFGEQFF
>few|TRBJ1-2|TRBD1|TRBV6-5
TGTGCCAGCAGTTACACCGGGACAGGGGGTTCTGGCTACACCTTC
CASSYTGTGGSGYTF
>many|TRBJ2-1|TRBD2|TRBV20-1
TGCAGTGCAGCCGGGACTAACGCCCGGGATGAGCAGTTCTTC
CSAAGTNARDEQFF
>-|TRBJ2-2|-|TRBV11-2
-
CATSSQTSVYFCAIRQGASGELFF
>-|TRBJ2-5|-|TRBV7-3
TGTGCCAGCAACTTACGTCCAGGGAGGCAAGAGGCCCAGTACTTC
CASNLRPGRQEAQYF
>-|TRBJ2-3|-|TRBV20-1
TGCAGTGCTGGAGACCAACGCGCCGGCTCGCAGTATTTT
CSAGDQRAGSQYF
>-|TRBJ1-2|-|TRBV29-1
TGCAGCGTTGAAGCCCTAGGGGAAGGCAACTATGGCTACACCTTC
CSVEALGEGNYGYTF
>once|TRBJ2-1|TRBD2|TRBV7-2
TGTGCCAGCAGCTTAGCCGGCGGGAGGGTATTTTATGAGCAGTTCTTC
CASSLAGGRVFYEQFF
>-|TRBJ1-1|-|TRBV10-2
TGCGCCAGCAGTGAACTCAGGTACACTGAAGCTTTCTTT
CASSELRYTEAFF
>few|TRBJ2-7|-|TRBV5-4
TGTGCCAGCAGCTTGGCCATTGGAGGCTACGAGCAGTACTTC
CASSLAIGGYEQYF
>-|TRBJ2-7|TRBD2|TRBV11-1
TGTGCCAGCAGCCGAGGACTAGCGGGGGCATTCACCGGGGAGCTGTATTTC
CASSRGLAGAFTGELYF
>-|TRBJ1-2|-|TRBV5-6
TGTGCCAGCAGCCAAGAAGCGGGCTACACCTTC
CASSQEAGYTF
>-|TRBJ2-1|-|TRBV19
TGTGCCAGTAGAAGCTCCTACAATGAGCAGTCCTTC
CASRSSYNEQSF
>many|TRBJ2-7|-|TRBV11-2
TGTGCCAGCAGCGCCGTTCGACAGGTGTCAGCCCTGTCCTACGAGCAGTACTTC
CASSAVRQVSALSYEQYF
>-|TRBJ1-6|-|TRBV9
TGTGCCAGCAGCGCAGGCCCACAATACTACGAGCAGTACTTT
CASSAGPQYYEQYF
>-|TRBJ1-2|-|TRBV11-2
TGTGCCAGCAGCTTCGGCTCAAGCGCTAACTATGGCTACACCTTC
CASSFGSSANYGYTF
>-|TRBJ1-1|-|TRBV6-5
TGTGCCAGCACTACCGGGAGGCCGAACACTGAAGCTTTCTTT
CASTTGRPNTEAFF
>-|TRBJ1-2|-|TRBV20-1
TGCAGTGCTGACGGAACGAACAGGCGAACTCTCTATGGCTACACCTTC
CSADGTNRRTLYGYTF
>-|TRBJ2-5|TRBD2|TRBV7-2
TGTGCCAGCAGCGGAGCGGGGGGCCTTGAGACCCAGTACTTC
CASSGAGGLETQYF
>-|TRBJ2-7|TRBD1|TRBV2
TGTGCCACCACTCCCGGACAGGGGGACGAGGCGTTCTTC
CATTPGQGDEAFF
>many|TRBJ1-1|-|TRBV19
TGTGCCAGTAGTGCGGACAATGCTTTCTTT
CASSADNAFF
>-|TRBJ2-1|TRBD1|TRBV15
TGTGCCACCAGCAGACAGACAGGGGCACGCAAAGAGCAGTTCTTC
CATSRQTGARKEQFF
>many|TRBJ2-7|TRBD2|TRBV4-2
TGTGCCAGCAGCCAGACTAGCGGGGGGGAATACGAGCAGTACTTC
CASSQTSGGEYEQYF
>-|TRBJ1-2|-|TRBV2
TGTGCCGCCTGCGTATACGGGGGGTATGGCTACACCTTC
CAACVYGGYGYTF
>many|TRBJ2-3|TRBD1|TRBV6-2/TRBV6-3
TGTGCCAGCAGTTCCGCAGGGGGTTACACAGATACGCAGTATTTT
CASSSAGGYTDTQYF
>-|TRBJ2-1|TRBD1|TRBV20-1
TGCAGTGCTAGACCCGGGACAGGGGAATGGTACAGTGAGCAGTTCTTC
CSARPGTGEWYSEQFF
>-|TRBJ2-7|TRBD1|TRBV7-2
TGTGCCAGCAGCCGGACAGGGATCTACGAGCAGTACTTC
CASSRTGIYEQYF
>-|TRBJ1-2|-|TRBV2
TGTGCCAGCAGCGTAAACAGAGCCTATGGCTACACCTTC
CASSVNRAYGYTF
>-|TRBJ1-2|-|TRBV19
TGTGCCATAGTCGCTCCGGGTTCCAACTATGGCTACACCTTC
CAIVAPGSNYGYTF
>-|TRBJ2-7|-|TRBV7-2
TGTGCCAGCAGTGCTCCCAACGCGGCACCTTACTCCTACGAGCAGTACTTC
CASSAPNAAPYSYEQYF
>-|TRBJ2-5|TRBD1|TRBV7-9
TGTGCCAGTAGTAGCCGGGACAGGGGGACCCAGTACTTC
CASSSRDRGTQYF